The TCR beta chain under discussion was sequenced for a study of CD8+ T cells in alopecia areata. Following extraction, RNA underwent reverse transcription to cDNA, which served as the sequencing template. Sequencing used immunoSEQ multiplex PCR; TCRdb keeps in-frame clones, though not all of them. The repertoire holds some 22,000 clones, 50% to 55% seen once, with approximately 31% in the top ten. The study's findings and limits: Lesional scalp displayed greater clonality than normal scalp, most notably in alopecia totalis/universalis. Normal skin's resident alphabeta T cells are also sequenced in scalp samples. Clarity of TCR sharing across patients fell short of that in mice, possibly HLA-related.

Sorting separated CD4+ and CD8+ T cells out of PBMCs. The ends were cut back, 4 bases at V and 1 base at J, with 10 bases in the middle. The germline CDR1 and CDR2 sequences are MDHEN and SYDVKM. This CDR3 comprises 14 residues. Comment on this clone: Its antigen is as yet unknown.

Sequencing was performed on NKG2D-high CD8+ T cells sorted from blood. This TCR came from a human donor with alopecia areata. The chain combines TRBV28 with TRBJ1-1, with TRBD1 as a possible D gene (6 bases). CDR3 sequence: CASSYGTPNTEAFF. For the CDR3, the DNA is TGTGCCAGCAGTTACGGGACACCGAACACTGAAGCTTTCTTT.